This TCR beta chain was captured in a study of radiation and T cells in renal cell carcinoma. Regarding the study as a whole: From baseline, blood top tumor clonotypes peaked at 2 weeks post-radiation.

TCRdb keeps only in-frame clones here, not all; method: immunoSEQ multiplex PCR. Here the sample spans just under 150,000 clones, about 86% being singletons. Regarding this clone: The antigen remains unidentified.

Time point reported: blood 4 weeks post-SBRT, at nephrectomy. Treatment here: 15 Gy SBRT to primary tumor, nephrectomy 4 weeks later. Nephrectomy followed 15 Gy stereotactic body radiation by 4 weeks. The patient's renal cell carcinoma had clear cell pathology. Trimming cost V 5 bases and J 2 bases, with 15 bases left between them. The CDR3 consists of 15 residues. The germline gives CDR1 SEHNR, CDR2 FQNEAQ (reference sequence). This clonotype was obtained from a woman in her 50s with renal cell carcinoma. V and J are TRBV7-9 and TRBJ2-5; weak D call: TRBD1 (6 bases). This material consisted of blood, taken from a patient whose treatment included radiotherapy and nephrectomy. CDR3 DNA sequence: TGTGCCAGCAGCCCGGTGGGACACCTACAAGAGACCCAGTACTTC. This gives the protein CASSPVGHLQETQYF.